This TCR beta chain originates from a study of T-cell memory formation after mild COVID-19. Turning to the study itself: TCR clusters largely stayed donor specific. Whole-study results and caveats: The study detected some responding clones in pre-infection memory, suggesting cross-reactive memory joined. Later expanders leaned toward CD4+, whereas clones contracting from day 15 to 85 were balanced CD4/CD8. The second-wave clones peaking on day 37 were not confirmed as SARS-CoV-2-specific.

A word on this clonotype: The antigen remains undetermined.

Via MiXCR, TCRdb re-called the 5' RACE reads, giving one row per CDR3 protein. The sample yields under 600,000 distinct CDR3 sequences, about a fifth seen once. Germline loops: CDR1 LGHDT, CDR2 YNNKEL (reference sequence). Trimming cost V 3 bases and J 6 bases, with 12 bases left between them. The CDR3 contains 13 residues. The chain recombines TRBV3-1 with TRBJ2-7; unclear D gene. Sequencing input: PBMCs or a T cell subset sorted from them (not recorded which). The source of this sequence is an adult woman who had mild COVID-19 (a few samples of this study predate the infection). Cell type and time point are not known. The DNA for the CDR3 is TGTGCCAGCAGCCACGACCAACGTGGCGAGCAGTACTTC. This codes for CASSHDQRGEQYF.